This T cell receptor (beta chain) was recovered during a study of blood T cell repertoires in COVID-19. Study summary: The analysed material was cDNA or gDNA that came from T cells, B-cell-depleted T cells, or PBMCs.

How the authors handled the data: Amplification with reference gene primers provided the estimates of nucleated cell counts. The assay was immunoSEQ multiplex PCR, and TCRdb's table has in-frame clones only and misses some. For V, J and clone size, that table is used; D and trimming come from the DNA. The data contain around 230,000 clones, over 70% of them singletons. J lost 10 bases, V lost 0 bases, and 10 bases had no gene match. The CDR3 is made up of 16 amino acids. Germline V gene sequence: CDR1 GTSNPN, CDR2 SVGIG (reference sequence). The chain recombines TRBV30 with TRBJ2-1; TRBD2 matches 12 bases. The TCR sequence derives from a woman aged 45-60 years with acute or convalescent COVID-19. The specimen sequenced was peripheral blood. As DNA, the CDR3 is TGTGCCTGGAGTGTCCAGACTAGCGGGGGCTTTGAGGAGCAGTTCTTC. It codes for CAWSVQTSGGFEEQFF.